This passage covers 25 T cell receptor beta chains from one sample sequenced in a study of cytomegalovirus exposure and HLA in healthy donors. The PCR had 60 Vbeta and 13 Jbeta primers. Clones were sequenced by immunoSEQ multiplex PCR, and TCRdb holds only the in-frame ones, with some missing. The repertoire table contains some 82,000 clones. Sequencing was carried out using PBMCs. The receptors stem from a woman aged 25 to 45 in good health and CMV-seronegative.

The rearrangement uses TRBV18 and TRBJ2-7, with a possible D match to TRBD2 (5 bases). Trimming removed 3 bases from V and 5 bases from J, with 14 bases in between. The CDR3 is 14 amino acids. Germline V gives CDR1 KGHSH, CDR2 LQKENI. The CDR3 coding sequence is TGTGCCAGCTCACCGCGAGGGCAGAGGAACGAGCAGTACTTC. It yields the protein CASSPRGQRNEQYF.

This sequence joins TRBV7-2 and TRBJ1-1; D unclear. Germline CDR1 SGHTA, CDR2 FQGNSA. Trimming cost V 2 bases and J 1 base, with 8 bases left between them. There are 14 residues in the CDR3. CDR3 DNA: TGTGCCAGCAGCTTAAGAGCCGGGAACACTGAAGCTTTCTTT. It is translated as CASSLRAGNTEAFF.

This chain joins TRBV7-9 and TRBJ2-2; no clear D. Germline V gene lookup returns CDR1 SEHNR and CDR2 FQNEAQ (reference sequence). The V end lost 7 bases, the J end lost 4 bases, and 13 bases lay between the germline ends. The CDR3 length is 14 residues. DNA for the CDR3: TGTGCCAGCACCTCCGTGACACCCACCGGGGAGCTGTTTTTT. Translation: CASTSVTPTGELFF. Full variable domain (missing parts from reference TRBV7-9 and TRBJ2-2): DTGVSQNPRHKITKRGQNVTFRCDPISEHNRLYWYRQTLGQGPEFLTYFQNEAQLEKSRLLSDRFSAERPKGSFSTLEIQRTEQGDSAMYLCASTSVTPTGELFFGEGSRLTVL.

This chain connects TRBV4-2 to TRBJ2-7; D unresolved. Per the germline V gene, CDR1 is LGHNA and CDR2 is YNFKEQ. The CDR3 covers 16 residues. With 1 base removed from V and 0 bases from J, the gap between germline ends came to 13 bases. The CDR3 here is CASSQVVAQVSYEQYF. CDR3 coding DNA: TGTGCCAGCAGCCAAGTGGTAGCTCAAGTCTCCTACGAGCAGTACTTC.

V and J are TRBV7-9 and TRBJ2-3, with D uncertain. The germline CDR1 and CDR2 sequences are SEHNR and FQNEAQ (reference sequence). The CDR3 covers 11 residues. Trimming pared 9 bases from V and 3 bases from J, leaving 7 bases between. The CDR3 nucleotides read TGTGCCAGAAGCGTAACAGATACGCAGTATTTT. It codes for CARSVTDTQYF.

V and J are TRBV19 and TRBJ2-7; possible D gene TRBD1, 6 bases. Trimming cost V 0 bases and J 0 bases, with 9 bases left between them. From germline, CDR1 is LNHDA and CDR2 SQIVND (reference sequence). The CDR3 sequence is 15 residues long. CDR3 in DNA: TGTGCCAGTAGTATAGATGGGGGACACTCCTACGAGCAGTACTTC. Translated, it gives CASSIDGGHSYEQYF.

The rearrangement joins TRBV2 to TRBJ2-2; 13 bases are shared with TRBD2. The CDR3 runs 16 residues. Germline CDR1 is SNHLY and CDR2 is FYNNEI. The V and J ends lost 5 bases and 6 bases, in that order; junction bases with no gene match: 6. The CDR3 spells CASSPRTSGGSGELFF. The CDR3 nucleotides are TGTGCCAGCAGTCCCCGGACTAGCGGGGGCTCCGGGGAGCTGTTTTTT.

For the CDR3, the DNA is TGCAGCGTCGCTCCAGACATGAAAACTTTCTTT. Translation gives CSVAPDMKTFF. J is TRBJ1-1 and V is TRBV20-1; D is uncertain. The CDR3 is 11 residues long. Germline V gene lookup returns CDR1 DFQATT and CDR2 SNEGSKA (reference sequence).

Turning to this clone: Lacking the conserved final phenylalanine or tryptophan, this CDR3 likely reflects a read error. This chain uses TRBV7-9 with TRBJ1-1, with D uncertain. This CDR3 comprises 12 residues. Trimming removed 7 bases at V and 4 bases at J, with 10 bases between. Germline CDR1 and CDR2: SEHNR and FQNEAQ (reference sequence). The CDR3 protein is CASTAGSTEAFL. In DNA form, the CDR3 reads TGTGCCAGCACCGCGGGGAGCACTGAAGCTTTCCTT.

The chain recombines TRBV4-1 with TRBJ2-7; D is unclear. CDR1 is MGHRA and CDR2 is YSYEKL in the germline V gene. Trimming took off 3 bases at V and 0 bases at J, with 9 bases between the two ends. The CDR3 loop spans 14 amino acids. CDR3 residues: CASSQWAHSYEQYF. CDR3 coding DNA: TGCGCCAGCAGCCAGTGGGCCCACTCCTACGAGCAGTACTTC.

The chain uses TRBV9 and TRBJ2-2; TRBD2 agrees at 10 bases. The CDR3 runs to 18 residues. The germline V gene encodes CDR1 SGDLS and CDR2 YYNGEE. Losses at the gene ends were 3 bases for V and 2 bases for J; bases not matched to a gene: 10. CDR3 in amino acids: CASSGGASGGPNTGELFF. Here the CDR3 DNA reads TGTGCCAGCAGCGGAGGGGCTAGCGGGGGCCCAAACACCGGGGAGCTGTTTTTT. Full variable domain (missing parts from reference TRBV9 and TRBJ2-2): DSGVTQTPKHLITATGQRVTLRCSPRSGDLSVYWYQQSLDQGLQFLIQYYNGEERAKGNILERFSAQQFPDLHSELNLSSLELGDSALYFCASSGGASGGPNTGELFFGEGSRLTVL.

The chain carries TRBV9 and TRBJ1-2, with D hard to call. Trimming removed 4 bases from V and 13 bases from J, with 17 bases in between. Germline assignment: CDR1 SGDLS and CDR2 YYNGEE. There are 12 residues in the CDR3. CDR3: CASSSGETRFTF. The CDR3 nucleotides read TGTGCCAGCAGCTCGGGAGAGACTCGCTTCACCTTC. The entire variable domain, with the rest obtained from reference TRBV9 and TRBJ1-2, is as follows: DSGVTQTPKHLITATGQRVTLRCSPRSGDLSVYWYQQSLDQGLQFLIQYYNGEERAKGNILERFSAQQFPDLHSELNLSSLELGDSALYFCASSSGETRFTFGSGTRLTVV.

V usage is TRBV11-2 and J usage is TRBJ2-7; possibly TRBD2 for D (6 bases). CDR3 size: 14 residues. The V end was cut by 0 bases, the J end by 3 bases, with 9 bases between. From germline, CDR1 is SGHAT and CDR2 FQNNGV. DNA for the CDR3: TGTGCCAGCAGCTTAGAGGGGGGAAACTACGAGCAGTACTTC. Its protein is CASSLEGGNYEQYF.

Turning to this clone: This CDR3 is also generated by other DNA sequences in the sample. The chain couples TRBV19 to TRBJ1-2, with 8 nucleotides matching TRBD1. In germline, CDR1 is LNHDA, CDR2 SQIVND (reference sequence). Trimming took 6 bases from V and 6 from J; bases not matched to a gene: 6. CDR3 length: 13 residues. The CDR3 protein is CASSSRQGNGYTF. CDR3 coding DNA: TGTGCCAGTAGCTCTCGACAGGGGAATGGCTACACCTTC. Using reference TRBV19 and TRBJ1-2 for the parts outside the CDR3, the full variable domain is DGGITQSPKYLFRKEGQNVTLSCEQNLNHDAMYWYRQDPGQGLRLIYYSQIVNDFQKGDIAEGYSVSREKKESFPLTVTSAQKNPTAFYLCASSSRQGNGYTFGSGTRLTVV.

The gene calls are TRBV6-1 and TRBJ1-2; 8 positions match TRBD1. The CDR3 has 17 residues. Trimming took 3 bases from V and 8 from J; bases not matched to a gene: 17. Germline loops: CDR1 MNHNS, CDR2 SASEGT. Written as DNA, the CDR3 is TGTGCCAGCAGTGACCGATCAACAGGGGGAAGGGTTTGGGGCTACACCTTC. This encodes CASSDRSTGGRVWGYTF.

Worth noting for this clone: This specimen includes other DNA sequences encoding the same CDR3. The rearrangement links TRBV5-1 to TRBJ2-2, with D perhaps TRBD2 (5 bases). Germline lookup yields CDR1 SGHRS and CDR2 YFSETQ. The CDR3 loop spans 14 amino acids. Trimming removed 0 bases from V and 2 bases from J, with 5 bases in between. The CDR3 sequence: CASSLGLNTGELFF. The CDR3, as DNA: TGCGCCAGCAGCTTGGGACTAAACACCGGGGAGCTGTTTTTT.

The rearrangement joins TRBV5-1 to TRBJ1-4; the D gene is possibly TRBD1 (5 bases). The CDR3 contains 14 residues. Trimming removed 2 bases at V and 7 bases at J, with 12 bases between. Looked up from germline, CDR1 is SGHRS and CDR2 is YFSETQ. Here the CDR3 DNA reads TGCGCCAGCAGCTTCGGAGGGGAGTCTGAAAAACTGTTTTTT. The encoded protein is CASSFGGESEKLFF.

This chain links TRBV19 with TRBJ1-2; 9 nucleotides align to TRBD1. The CDR3 contains 12 residues. With V trimmed by 7 bases and J by 7 bases, 4 bases remained unmatched. Germline V gives CDR1 LNHDA, CDR2 SQIVND (reference sequence). CDR3 region: CASTTGGGGYTF. CDR3 in DNA: TGTGCCAGTACCACAGGGGGCGGTGGCTACACCTTC.

This chain connects TRBV7-9 to TRBJ1-1, with D uncertain. Looked up from germline, CDR1 is SEHNR and CDR2 is FQNEAQ (reference sequence). This CDR3 has 13 residues. V lost 5 bases and J lost 8, with 15 bases in between. The CDR3 reads CASSPPGKIEAFF. The CDR3 DNA reads as TGTGCCAGCAGCCCCCCCGGGAAGATAGAAGCTTTCTTT. Variable domain in full (rest from reference TRBV7-9 and TRBJ1-1): DTGVSQNPRHKITKRGQNVTFRCDPISEHNRLYWYRQTLGQGPEFLTYFQNEAQLEKSRLLSDRFSAERPKGSFSTLEIQRTEQGDSAMYLCASSPPGKIEAFFGQGTRLTVV.

The chain carries TRBV19 and TRBJ2-1; 15 bases agree with TRBD2. V lost 6 bases, J lost 7 bases, and 4 bases stayed unmatched. CDR1 and CDR2 from the germline V gene are LNHDA and SQIVND (reference sequence). The CDR3 runs 15 residues. The CDR3 protein is CASRDGLAGGNEQFF. For the CDR3, the DNA is TGTGCCAGTAGAGATGGACTAGCGGGAGGGAATGAGCAGTTCTTC. Using reference TRBV19 and TRBJ2-1 for the parts outside the CDR3, the full variable domain is DGGITQSPKYLFRKEGQNVTLSCEQNLNHDAMYWYRQDPGQGLRLIYYSQIVNDFQKGDIAEGYSVSREKKESFPLTVTSAQKNPTAFYLCASRDGLAGGNEQFFGPGTRLTVL.

The V gene is TRBV29-1, the J gene TRBJ2-3; D possibly corresponds to TRBD1 (5 bases). CDR1 SQVTM and CDR2 ANQGSEA come from the germline V gene. Trimming left V 4 bases short and J 6 bases short, with 23 bases between. This CDR3 region has 16 residues. The CDR3 nucleotides read TGCAGCGTTGCTCAGGGTAGTATTTCCGCAGGGGATACGCAGTATTTT. Translating it yields CSVAQGSISAGDTQYF.

The J gene is TRBJ2-7, the V gene TRBV4-1; D might be TRBD1 (6 bases). Trimming left V 3 bases short and J 4 bases short, with 22 bases between. The length of the CDR3 is 17 residues. The V gene's germline CDR1 is MGHRA and CDR2 YSYEKL. CDR3 loop: CASSHPARGDRTYEQYF. CDR3 bases: TGCGCCAGCAGCCACCCCGCGAGGGGAGACAGGACATACGAGCAGTACTTC.

The chain employs TRBV6-1 and TRBJ1-4, with 10 bases lining up with TRBD1. The CDR3 spans 14 residues. V gave up 5 bases and J gave up 7 bases; unmatched junction bases: 4. From germline, CDR1 is MNHNS and CDR2 SASEGT. The CDR3 protein is CASSRQGASEKLFF. The CDR3 DNA follows: TGTGCCAGCAGTAGACAGGGGGCGAGTGAAAAACTGTTTTTT.

The CDR3 here is CASSQGLALPYEQYF. The CDR3 nucleotides are TGCGCCAGCAGCCAAGGTCTAGCGCTACCCTACGAGCAGTACTTC. The J gene is TRBJ2-7, the V gene TRBV4-1, with D maybe TRBD2 (6 bases). This CDR3 is built from 15 residues. With 1 base removed from V and 2 bases from J, the gap between germline ends came to 12 bases. Germline-derived CDR1 and CDR2 are MGHRA and YSYEKL.

This sequence joins TRBV11-2 and TRBJ2-7; 7 positions agree with TRBD2. The CDR3 extends over 14 amino acids. Per the germline V gene, CDR1 is SGHAT and CDR2 is FQNNGV. V trimming: 5 bases; J trimming: 4 bases; junction bases outside the gene matches: 8. In DNA, the CDR3 is TGTGCCAGCAGCGCTAGCGGAGAGGGATACGAGCAGTACTTC. Translating it yields CASSASGEGYEQYF.